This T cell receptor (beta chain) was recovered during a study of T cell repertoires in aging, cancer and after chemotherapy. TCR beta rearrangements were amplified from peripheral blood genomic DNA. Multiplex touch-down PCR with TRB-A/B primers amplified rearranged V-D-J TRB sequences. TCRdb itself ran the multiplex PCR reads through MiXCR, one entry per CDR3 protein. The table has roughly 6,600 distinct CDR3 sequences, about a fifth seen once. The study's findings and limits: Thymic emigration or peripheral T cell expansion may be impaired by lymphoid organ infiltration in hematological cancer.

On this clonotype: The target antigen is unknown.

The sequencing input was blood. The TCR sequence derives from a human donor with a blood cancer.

The DNA of the CDR3 is TGTGCCACCAGTGTGGGGACTAGCGGGAGGAGGGCAGATACGCAGTATTTT. Its protein product is CATSVGTSGRRADTQYF. The V gene is TRBV24-1, the J gene TRBJ2-3; TRBD2 aligns across 15 bases. Germline V gene lookup returns CDR1 KGHDR and CDR2 SFDVKD. V gave up 5 bases and J gave up 4 bases; unmatched junction bases: 6. The CDR3 extends over 17 amino acids.